The text below deals with one T cell receptor beta chain. Its specificity is not known. The entry originates in a study of shared clonotypes between healthy human individuals. The study, taken as a whole, reports: When naive CD4 clonotypes were compared across a few donors, around 5% were shared. It was expected that sequencing depth would affect clonotype sharing among donors.

The donors, all of them Caucasian adults, lived in Nashville, Tennessee. This CDR3 is 17 amino acids long. The germline V gene encodes CDR1 LNHDA and CDR2 SQIVND (reference sequence). V lost 3 bases and J lost 7; bases outside the gene matches: 11. Genomic DNA from each subset was divided evenly over several immunoSEQ plates. Using immunoSEQ multiplex PCR, the repertoire was profiled, and TCRdb retains in-frame clones only, with some absent. The sample yields over 2 million clones, less than 95% seen once. The sequencing sample was made of naive CD4+ T cells from PBMCs. Subset meaning: CD45RA+ positively selected. This sequence was found in a young man in good health. Some clones in this sample may be carry-over from other donors' samples. The V and J genes are TRBV19 and TRBJ2-2; 10 bases fit TRBD2. DNA of the CDR3: TGTGCCAGTAGTATTCGGGCTAGCGGGAGTCGGGGCGGGGAGCTGTTTTTT. As protein: CASSIRASGSRGGELFF.